This TCR beta chain stems from a study of beta chain features in type 1 diabetes. The wider study: Patients were similar to healthy donors in age and gender (as well as in cell yields).

Since all of the isolated RNA was reverse transcribed, expressed TCRB transcripts were what got sequenced. Here immunoSEQ multiplex PCR was the method, and the copy in TCRdb shows in-frame clones only, minus some. The data contain hundreds of thousands of clones, roughly 11% of them singletons. The CDR3 is 15 residues long. V was shortened by 4 bases and J by 2 bases, with 16 bases between the two germline ends. Germline assignment: CDR1 SGDLS and CDR2 YYNGEE. A few counts support this clone. The antigen remains undetermined. Study results and caveats: VDJ junctions sequenced from type 1 diabetes patients showed fewer insertions and more deletions. cDNA-based sequencing might over-represent cells highly expressing TCR. In the patient group, naive, central memory and Treg TCRB repertoires seemed more alike than in the healthy donor group.

This sequence joins TRBV9 and TRBJ2-7; TRBD1 is a possible D gene (5 bases). Sequenced: naive CD4+ T cells from blood. The receptor's source is a woman under 30 in good health. The CDR3 sequence is CASSLRMGPPYEQYF. In DNA, the CDR3 is TGTGCCAGCAGCCTCCGAATGGGGCCACCCTACGAGCAGTACTTC.